The TCR beta chain under discussion was sequenced for a study of T cell responses to AZD1222 COVID-19 vaccine. Method: immunoSEQ multiplex PCR; TCRdb's copy keeps in-frame clones and lacks some. The table lists some 110,000 clones, approximately 85% of them singletons. Germline CDR1 reads SGHRS; CDR2 reads YFSETQ. There are 14 residues in the CDR3. Between the trimmed V and J ends, which lost 3 bases and 0 bases, there was a span of 9 bases. This specimen was peripheral blood, taken 28 days after the second AZD1222 dose. The sequence was obtained from an adult who received the AZD1222 COVID-19 vaccine. The chain recombines TRBV5-1 with TRBJ1-1; D perhaps matches TRBD1 (6 bases). The CDR3 sequence: CASSSGDLNTEAFF. The CDR3 DNA is TGCGCCAGCAGCTCAGGGGACCTGAACACTGAAGCTTTCTTT.